This entry concerns a single T cell receptor beta chain. The antigen is not known. The record originates from a study of CD8 T cell repertoires and HIV-1 epitope variants. The protocol was immunoSEQ multiplex PCR, while the TCRdb copy is restricted to in-frame clones and leaves out a portion. The table has approximately 4,200 clones, 67% seen once. The sequencing sample was made of cultured CD8+ T cells derived from PBMCs. The clonotype comes from a male donor with HIV.

CDR3 bases: TGCGCCAGCAGCCAACATACCCGGGATCTCTATGGCTACACCTTC. It codes for CASSQHTRDLYGYTF. The chain couples TRBV4-3 to TRBJ1-2, with unresolved D. Germline CDR1 is LGHNA and CDR2 is YSLEER. Trimming took off 2 bases at V and 4 bases at J, with 14 bases between the two ends. The CDR3 is 15 residues long.